This T cell receptor (beta chain) was captured by sequencing in a study of cytomegalovirus exposure and HLA in healthy donors. The V gene end was trimmed by 1 base and the J gene end by 8 bases; junction bases not matched to a gene: 6. The CDR3 runs to 14 residues. Germline-derived CDR1 and CDR2 are SGHAT and FQNNGV. Produced via immunoSEQ multiplex PCR; TCRdb's table is partial and in-frame only. Of about 120,000 clones listed, 70% to 90% are singletons. The chain uses TRBV11-2 and TRBJ1-2, with 8 positions matching TRBD1. This TCR came from a woman in her 30s in good health and CMV-seronegative. The sequenced sample was PBMCs. Written as DNA, the CDR3 is TGTGCCAGCAGCTTAGGTGGACAGGGCATAGGCTACACCTTC. Its protein is CASSLGGQGIGYTF.